This T cell receptor (beta chain) was recovered during a study of CD8 T cell repertoires and HIV-1 epitope variants. At the level of the study: Twenty-five autologous and known Gag and Nef epitope variant peptides each stimulated T cells separately. General study results and limits: Of some ten antigen-specific beta clonotypes, six appeared to cross-react with escape variants.

The method was immunoSEQ multiplex PCR; TCRdb's version includes in-frame clones alone and lacks a portion of them. This table has about 5,100 clones, approximately 61% appearing once. CDR3 length: 13 residues. Germline CDR1 MNHNY, CDR2 SVGAGI (reference sequence). V lost 1 base and J 2 bases, leaving 6 bases between the germline ends. This clone was observed once. Its specificity is not known. The TCR was taken from a male donor with HIV. Sequenced input: cultured CD8+ T cells derived from PBMCs. This rearrangement joins TRBV6-6 to TRBJ2-7, with D tentatively TRBD2 (5 bases). The CDR3 DNA follows: TGTGCCAGCAGTTACTTCGGGGCCTACGAGCAGTACTTC. Translation: CASSYFGAYEQYF.